This is a list of T cell receptor beta chains from one sample in a study of T cells in Graves' hyperthyroidism and ophthalmopathy. One entry per CDR3 protein, called by TCRdb with MiXCR from the multiplex PCR reads. The table records approximately 520,000 distinct CDR3 sequences, approximately 25% of them present only once. Material: blood. The receptors here all came from a woman aged 30 to 39 with Graves' ophthalmopathy. The conserved cysteine and the conserved F or W are not part of the CDR3 here.

v_gene	j_gene	CDR3aa
TRBV20-1	TRBJ2-5	SARDRTSRETQY
TRBV27	TRBJ2-5	ASSSSQGETQY
TRBV11-2	TRBJ2-7	ASRDTGIDDQY
TRBV7-2	TRBJ1-2	ASSLWAGGPYGYT
TRBV6-1	TRBJ2-7	ASSHGGQGIDEQY
TRBV7-9	TRBJ2-4	ASSLSFSQSKDIQY
TRBV25-1	TRBJ2-7	ASSEGLAGGEQY
TRBV11-2	TRBJ2-5	ASRFGVFQETQY
TRBV15	TRBJ2-2	ATSGSGELF
TRBV7-9	TRBJ2-5	ASSFGTSQGKTQY
TRBV3-1	TRBJ2-7	ASGKTGSEQY
TRBV11-1	TRBJ1-2	ASSDVWGARGYT
TRBV6-4	TRBJ2-7	ASSEARPGYEQY
TRBV20-1	TRBJ2-7	SARDRAGAYEQY
TRBV27	TRBJ2-7	ASSPRADPYEQY
TRBV25-1	TRBJ1-2	ASSPLSENRGYGYT
TRBV30	TRBJ1-2	AWSLHGSGYT
TRBV4-1	TRBJ1-5	ASSQEDRGRQPQH
TRBV11-1	TRBJ2-5	ASRQGGTGPLQEWTQY
TRBV6-2/TRBV6-3	TRBJ2-7	ASSTNRPGTRGSYEQY
TRBV11-1	TRBJ1-1	ASSFGRYENTEAF
TRBV12-3/TRBV12-4	TRBJ1-1	ASSLRDTAEAF
TRBV6-2/TRBV6-3	TRBJ1-2	ASSYERGAGYGYT
TRBV5-1	TRBJ2-7	ASSSTGTSRKQNPYEQY